The 4 T cell receptor beta chains listed next were all sequenced from one sample in a study of CD8 T cells in Susac syndrome. Random hexamers were used to reverse transcribe an amount of roughly 0.45 to 1 ug RNA. A single record per CDR3 protein comes from TCRdb applying MiXCR to the immunoSEQ multiplex PCR reads. The sample shows approximately 190,000 distinct CDR3 sequences, almost 96% of them seen only once. The sequencing sample was made of CD4+ T cells from PBMCs. These receptors were collected from a human donor with Susac syndrome.

The chain combines TRBV4-1 with TRBJ1-1; no reliable D call. V was pared by 0 bases and J by 8 bases, with 10 bases between. This CDR3 has 13 amino acids. Germline CDR1 reads MGHRA; CDR2 reads YSYEKL. Written as DNA, the CDR3 is TGCGCCAGCAGCCAAGACGACACGGTCGAAGCTTTCTTT. It codes for CASSQDDTVEAFF.

CDR3 amino acids: CASSSRGSGGIETQYF. The CDR3 DNA reads as TGTGCCAGCAGCTCCCGAGGTAGCGGGGGGATAGAGACCCAGTACTTC. This chain connects TRBV3-1 to TRBJ2-5, with 10 bases lining up with TRBD2. Trimming removed 5 bases from V and 4 bases from J; junction bases left unmatched: 10. Germline CDR1 LGHDT, CDR2 YNNKEL (reference sequence). This CDR3 region has 16 residues.

CDR3 residues: CASSLAGGGSLYEQYF. In nucleotides, the CDR3 is TGTGCCAGCAGCTTGGCAGGCGGGGGGTCTCTCTACGAGCAGTACTTC. The chain uses TRBV5-6 and TRBJ2-7; 8 positions agree with TRBD2. CDR1 and CDR2 (germline): SGHDT, YYEEEE. This CDR3 has 16 amino acids. V dropped 0 bases and J dropped 3; count of bases not matched to a gene: 8.

This sequence joins TRBV27 and TRBJ1-1; unclear D gene. The germline CDR1 and CDR2 sequences are MNHEY and SMNVEV (reference sequence). There are 15 residues in the CDR3. V was cut by 7 bases and J by 5 bases, with 20 bases left in between. DNA of the CDR3: TGTGCCAGCACCAACAAAACGGTCGGTCGGACTGAAGCTTTCTTT. It yields the protein CASTNKTVGRTEAFF.